The 8 T cell receptor beta chains presented below share a single source sample, sequenced in a study of T cells after yellow fever vaccination. MiXCR was run by TCRdb on the 5' RACE reads, yielding one entry per CDR3 protein. The data hold approximately 580,000 distinct CDR3 sequences, with around 16% observed a single time. Sequenced material: PBMCs, taken 5 to 6 days after the first yellow fever vaccination. These receptors all stem from a man younger than 35 who received the YFV17D yellow fever vaccine.

This clonotype was recorded at least ten times. J is TRBJ2-5 and V is TRBV30; D unclear. There are 14 residues in the CDR3. Trimming left V 0 bases short and J 3 bases short, with 11 bases between. Germline assignment: CDR1 GTSNPN and CDR2 SVGIG (reference sequence). This chain's CDR3 is CAWSVLSREETQYF. The CDR3 DNA reads as TGTGCCTGGAGTGTACTTTCCCGGGAAGAGACCCAGTACTTC. The full variable domain, with the rest looked up from reference TRBV30 and TRBJ2-5, is SQTIHQWPATLVQPVGSPLSLECTVEGTSNPNLYWYRQAAGRGLQLLFYSVGIGQISSEVPQNLSASRPQDRQFILSSKKLLLSDSGFYLCAWSVLSREETQYFGPGTRLLVL.

There are many counts of this clonotype. CDR3 amino acids: CSAREVYTDTQYF. CDR3 nucleotide sequence: TGCAGTGCTAGAGAGGTGTACACAGATACGCAGTATTTT. This chain uses TRBV20-1 with TRBJ2-3; no firm D call. Per the germline V gene, CDR1 is DFQATT and CDR2 is SNEGSKA (reference sequence). This CDR3 comprises 13 residues. Trimming pared 0 bases from V and 2 bases from J, leaving 6 bases between.

The CDR3 nucleotides read TGCGCCAGCAGCTATACTGGGGGGAATATAGAGACCCAGTACTTC. Translation: CASSYTGGNIETQYF. The chain is built from TRBV5-1 and TRBJ2-5; a possible D gene is TRBD2 (6 bases). V was shortened by 3 bases and J by 4 bases, with 16 bases between the two germline ends. Germline CDR1 is SGHRS and CDR2 is YFSETQ. The CDR3 extends over 15 amino acids.

With regard to this clonotype: A much larger clone sits a single nucleotide away, making a read error possible. The rearrangement links TRBV5-1 to TRBJ1-1; TRBD1 might be the D (5 bases). The CDR3 has 14 residues. The germline V gene encodes CDR1 SGHRS and CDR2 YFSETQ. With 5 bases removed from V and 4 bases from J, the gap between germline ends came to 15 bases. CDR3 amino acids: CASRGRDLSTEAFF. The CDR3 bases are TGCGCCAGCAGAGGACGGGACCTGAGCACTGAAGCTTTCTTT. Combining the CDR3 with reference TRBV5-1 and TRBJ1-1 gives the whole variable domain KAGVTQTPRYLIKTRGQQVTLSCSPISGHRSVSWYQQTPGQGLQFLFEYFSETQRNKGNFPGRFSGRQFSNSRSEMNVSTLELGDSALYLCASRGRDLSTEAFFGQGTRLTVV.

This clonotype was recorded only once. The J gene is TRBJ1-1, the V gene TRBV6-2 or TRBV6-3; perhaps TRBD1 as D (5 bases). V lost 4 bases and J lost 8, with 20 bases in between. The CDR3 is 15 amino acids. Germline CDR1 is MNHEY and CDR2 is SVGEGT. The CDR3 region has the DNA TGTGCCAGCAGTTCCGCCGGACTCAAAGGGGCGGAAGCTTTCTTT. Its translation: CASSSAGLKGAEAFF.

This clonotype was detected a few times. The chain uses TRBV20-1 and TRBJ2-5; the D gene is possibly TRBD2 (5 bases). V dropped 3 bases and J dropped 1 base, with 18 bases sitting between them. This CDR3 comprises 16 residues. Germline V CDR1 and CDR2: DFQATT, SNEGSKA (reference sequence). For the CDR3, the DNA is TGCAGTGCTAGGACCACCAGAGAGGGTCCCCAAGAGACCCAGTACTTC. It is translated as CSARTTREGPQETQYF.

V usage is TRBV15 and J usage is TRBJ2-5; D gene ambiguous. Germline V gene data show CDR1 as LNHNV and CDR2 as YYDKDF (reference sequence). V was trimmed by 4 bases and J by 5 bases, leaving 11 bases between them. The CDR3 consists of 13 residues. DNA for the CDR3: TGTGCCACCAGCAAAGAACGTCAGGAGACCCAGTACTTC. Protein: CATSKERQETQYF.

This clonotype was picked up a small number of times. This rearrangement joins TRBV28 to TRBJ1-2, with a possible D match to TRBD1 (6 bases). The CDR3 length is 16 residues. The germline V and J ends were trimmed by 4 bases and 1 base, with 16 bases remaining between them. The V gene's germline CDR1 is MDHEN and CDR2 SYDVKM. The CDR3 reads CASSSARGAGNYGYTF. DNA for the CDR3: TGTGCCAGCAGTTCCGCCCGGGGGGCTGGTAACTATGGCTACACCTTC.